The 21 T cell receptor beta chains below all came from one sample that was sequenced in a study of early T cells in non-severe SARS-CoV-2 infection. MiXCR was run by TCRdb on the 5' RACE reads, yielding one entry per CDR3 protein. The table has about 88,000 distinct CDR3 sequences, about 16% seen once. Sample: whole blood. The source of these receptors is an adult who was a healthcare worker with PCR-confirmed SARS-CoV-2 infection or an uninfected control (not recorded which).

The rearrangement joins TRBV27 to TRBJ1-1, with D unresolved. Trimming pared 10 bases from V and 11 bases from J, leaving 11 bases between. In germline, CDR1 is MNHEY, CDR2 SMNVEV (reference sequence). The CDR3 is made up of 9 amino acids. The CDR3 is CATVEFAFF. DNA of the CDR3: TGTGCCACAGTAGAATTCGCTTTCTTT.

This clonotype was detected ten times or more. The DNA for the CDR3 is TGCAGTGCTAGAGATAACTATAAGGGGGCTAGGGAGACCCAGTACTTC. The encoded protein is CSARDNYKGARETQYF. The rearrangement joins TRBV20-1 to TRBJ2-5; the match to TRBD1 covers 7 bases. Germline lookup yields CDR1 DFQATT and CDR2 SNEGSKA (reference sequence). V trimming: 0 bases; J trimming: 5 bases; junction bases outside the gene matches: 12. This CDR3 has 16 residues.

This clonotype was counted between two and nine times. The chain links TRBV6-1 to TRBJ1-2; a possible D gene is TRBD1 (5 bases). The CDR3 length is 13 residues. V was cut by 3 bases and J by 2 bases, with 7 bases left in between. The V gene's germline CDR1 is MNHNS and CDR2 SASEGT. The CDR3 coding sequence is TGTGCCAGCAGTGAGGGGGGGAACTATGGCTACACCTTC. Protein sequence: CASSEGGNYGYTF.

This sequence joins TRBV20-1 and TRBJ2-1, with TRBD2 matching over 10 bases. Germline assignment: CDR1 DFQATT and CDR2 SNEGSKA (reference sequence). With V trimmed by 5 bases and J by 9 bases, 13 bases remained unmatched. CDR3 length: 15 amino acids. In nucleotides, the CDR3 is TGCAGTGCTGAAACCCCTCTAGCGGGAGCATTTGAGCAGTTCTTC. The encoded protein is CSAETPLAGAFEQFF.

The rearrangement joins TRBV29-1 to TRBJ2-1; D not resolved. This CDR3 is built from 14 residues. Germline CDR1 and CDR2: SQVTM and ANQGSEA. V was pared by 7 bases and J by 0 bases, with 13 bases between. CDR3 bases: TGCAGCGCCTACCAGCGTCCCTCCTACAATGAGCAGTTCTTC. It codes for CSAYQRPSYNEQFF.

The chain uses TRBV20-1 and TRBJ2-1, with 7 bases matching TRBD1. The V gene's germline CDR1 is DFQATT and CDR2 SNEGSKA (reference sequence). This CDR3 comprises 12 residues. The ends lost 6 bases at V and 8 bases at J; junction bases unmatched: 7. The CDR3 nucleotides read TGCAGTGCGAGACAGGGTATCGATGAGCAGTTCTTC. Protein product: CSARQGIDEQFF.

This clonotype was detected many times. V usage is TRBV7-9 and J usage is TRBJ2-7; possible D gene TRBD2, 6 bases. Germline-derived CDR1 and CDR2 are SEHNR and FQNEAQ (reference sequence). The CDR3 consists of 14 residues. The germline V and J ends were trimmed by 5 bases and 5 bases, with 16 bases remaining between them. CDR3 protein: CASSTRGPAHEQYF. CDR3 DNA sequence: TGTGCCAGCAGCACGCGGGGACCGGCCCACGAGCAGTACTTC.

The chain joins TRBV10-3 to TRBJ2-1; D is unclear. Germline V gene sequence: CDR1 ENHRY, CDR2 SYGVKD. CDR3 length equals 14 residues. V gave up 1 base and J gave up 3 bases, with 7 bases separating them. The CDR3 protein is CAISEWESYNEQFF. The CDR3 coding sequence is TGTGCCATCAGTGAGTGGGAAAGCTACAATGAGCAGTTCTTC.

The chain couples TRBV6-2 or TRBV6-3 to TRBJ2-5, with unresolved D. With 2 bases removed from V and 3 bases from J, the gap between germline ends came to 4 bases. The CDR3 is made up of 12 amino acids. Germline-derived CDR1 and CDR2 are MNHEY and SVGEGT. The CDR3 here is CASSYLEETQYF. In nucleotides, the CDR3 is TGTGCCAGCAGTTACCTCGAAGAGACCCAGTACTTC.

The CDR3 reads CASSLAGGPYGYTF. CDR3 DNA sequence: TGTGCCAGCAGCTTAGCGGGCGGACCCTATGGCTACACCTTC. This sequence joins TRBV7-9 and TRBJ1-2; D uncertain. Trimming shortened V by 0 bases and J by 4 bases, and 9 bases separated the two germline ends. The CDR3 spans 14 residues. Germline V gives CDR1 SEHNR, CDR2 FQNEAQ (reference sequence).

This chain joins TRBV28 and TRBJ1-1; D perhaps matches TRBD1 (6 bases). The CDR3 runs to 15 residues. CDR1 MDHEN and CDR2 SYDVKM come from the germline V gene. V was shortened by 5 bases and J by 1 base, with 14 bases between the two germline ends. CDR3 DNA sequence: TGTGCCAGCAGTGGTGCAGGGGATTCGAACACTGAAGCTTTCTTT. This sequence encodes CASSGAGDSNTEAFF. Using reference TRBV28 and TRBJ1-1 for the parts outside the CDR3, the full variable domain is DVKVTQSSRYLVKRTGEKVFLECVQDMDHENMFWYRQDPGLGLRLIYFSYDVKMKEKGDIPEGYSVSREKKERFSLILESASTNQTSMYLCASSGAGDSNTEAFFGQGTRLTVV.

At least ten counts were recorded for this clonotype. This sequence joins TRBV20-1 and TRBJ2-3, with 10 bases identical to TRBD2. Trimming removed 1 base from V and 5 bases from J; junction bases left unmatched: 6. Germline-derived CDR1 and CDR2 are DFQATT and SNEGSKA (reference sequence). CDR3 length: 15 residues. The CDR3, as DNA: TGCAGTGCTAGAGGGGTTAGCGGGAGGAGAGATACGCAGTATTTT. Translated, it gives CSARGVSGRRDTQYF.

In DNA, the CDR3 is TGTGCCAGCGGGATAAGCTACGAGCAGTACTTC. Translation gives CASGISYEQYF. The chain couples TRBV12-3 or TRBV12-4 to TRBJ2-7; D not resolved. Trimming left V 8 bases short and J 3 bases short, with 8 bases between. The CDR3 has 11 residues.

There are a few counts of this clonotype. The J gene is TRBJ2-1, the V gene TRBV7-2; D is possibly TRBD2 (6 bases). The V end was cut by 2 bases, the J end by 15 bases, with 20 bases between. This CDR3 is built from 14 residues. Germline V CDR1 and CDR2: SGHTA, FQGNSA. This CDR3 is CASSLRESRGGVFF. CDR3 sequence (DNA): TGTGCCAGCAGCTTAAGAGAATCGCGGGGAGGTGTGTTCTTC.

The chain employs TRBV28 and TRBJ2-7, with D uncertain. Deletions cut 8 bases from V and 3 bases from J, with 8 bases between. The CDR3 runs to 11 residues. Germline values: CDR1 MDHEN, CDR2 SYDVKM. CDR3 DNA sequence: TGTGCCAGCCTTGGCGGCTACGAGCAGTACTTC. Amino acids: CASLGGYEQYF.

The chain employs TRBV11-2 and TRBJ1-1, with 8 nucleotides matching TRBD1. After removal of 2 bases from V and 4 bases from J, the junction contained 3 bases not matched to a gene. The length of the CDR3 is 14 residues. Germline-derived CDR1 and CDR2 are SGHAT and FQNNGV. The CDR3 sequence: CASSLQGAGTEAFF. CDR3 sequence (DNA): TGTGCCAGCAGCTTACAGGGGGCGGGCACTGAAGCTTTCTTT.

DNA for the CDR3: TGTGCCAGCAGCTCAACTAGCGGGCCAGAGCAGTACTTC. It translates to CASSSTSGPEQYF. The chain couples TRBV7-9 to TRBJ2-7; TRBD2 matches at 9 bases. Germline loops: CDR1 SEHNR, CDR2 FQNEAQ (reference sequence). Losses at the gene ends were 4 bases for V and 7 bases for J; bases not matched to a gene: 5. CDR3 size: 13 residues.

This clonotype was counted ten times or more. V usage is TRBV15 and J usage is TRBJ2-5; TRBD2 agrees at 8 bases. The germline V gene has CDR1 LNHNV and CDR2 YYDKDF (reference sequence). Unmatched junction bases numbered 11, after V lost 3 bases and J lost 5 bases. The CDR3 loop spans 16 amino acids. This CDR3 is CATSSQLAGKGETQYF. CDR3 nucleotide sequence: TGTGCCACCAGCAGCCAGCTAGCGGGCAAGGGGGAGACCCAGTACTTC.

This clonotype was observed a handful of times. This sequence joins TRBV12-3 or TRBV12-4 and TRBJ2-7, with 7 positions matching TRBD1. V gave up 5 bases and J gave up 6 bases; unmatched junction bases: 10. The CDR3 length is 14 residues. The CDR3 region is CASSPRDSRREQYF. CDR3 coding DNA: TGTGCCAGCAGTCCCCGGGACAGCCGGCGCGAGCAGTACTTC.

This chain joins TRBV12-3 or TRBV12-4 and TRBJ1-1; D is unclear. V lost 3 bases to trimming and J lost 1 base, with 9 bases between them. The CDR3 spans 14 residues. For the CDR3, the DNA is TGTGCCAGCAGTTTTCAGCATTCGAACACTGAAGCTTTCTTT. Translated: CASSFQHSNTEAFF.

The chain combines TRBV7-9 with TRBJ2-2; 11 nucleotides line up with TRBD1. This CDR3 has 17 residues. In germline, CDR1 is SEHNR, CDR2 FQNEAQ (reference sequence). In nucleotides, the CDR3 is TGTGCTGGGACAGGGGGAACGGAGCGGGATTTGACCGGGGAGCTGTTTTTT. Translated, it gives CAGTGGTERDLTGELFF.